These 24 T cell receptor beta chains share one sample of origin, sequenced in a study of blood T cell repertoires in COVID-19. TCRdb keeps only in-frame clones here, not all; method: immunoSEQ multiplex PCR. Of hundreds of thousands of clones in the sample, approximately 85% are singletons; the top ten hold around 6.9%. The sequenced material came from peripheral blood. The receptors were gathered from a human donor in a cohort sampled during active COVID-19.

As to this clone: Germline is not matched at one junction end, which may reflect a read error. The chain is built from TRBV5-1 and TRBJ2-6, with D tentatively TRBD1 or TRBD2 (5 bases each). Looked up from germline, CDR1 is SGHRS and CDR2 is YFSETQ. The CDR3 has 14 amino acids. CDR3: CATSRESGANVLTF. The CDR3 DNA reads TGCGCCACCAGCAGGGAGTCTGGGGCCAACGTCCTGACTTTC.

The chain combines TRBV3-1 (or the pseudogene TRBV3-2) with TRBJ2-3; TRBD2 aligns across 12 bases. This CDR3 contains 16 residues. Germline assignment: CDR1 LGHDT and CDR2 YNNKEL (reference sequence). After removal of 2 bases from V and 4 bases from J, the junction contained 4 bases not matched to a gene. CDR3 sequence reads: CASSQRLAGGSDTQYF. The CDR3 DNA reads TGTGCCAGCAGCCAACGGCTAGCGGGGGGGTCAGATACGCAGTATTTT.

This clone was observed once. The genes are TRBV5-4 and TRBJ2-7, with D maybe TRBD2 (5 bases). This CDR3 spans 14 amino acids. Germline V gives CDR1 SGHNT, CDR2 YYREEE (reference sequence). V lost 4 bases to trimming and J lost 1 base, with 12 bases between them. For the CDR3, the DNA is TGTGCCAGCAGCCTAACCGGGAAATCCTACGAGCAGTACTTC. It encodes CASSLTGKSYEQYF.

The chain combines TRBV13 with TRBJ2-6, with unresolved D. V was trimmed by 5 bases and J by 3 bases, leaving 8 bases between them. This CDR3 is 14 amino acids long. In germline, CDR1 is PRHDT, CDR2 FYEKMQ (reference sequence). The CDR3, as DNA: TGTGCCAGCAGCCCAGGATATGGGGCCAACGTCCTGACTTTC. Translated: CASSPGYGANVLTF.

To note about this clone: This specimen includes other DNA sequences encoding the same CDR3. The V and J genes are TRBV6-5 and TRBJ2-3, with 9 bases identical to TRBD2. Germline assignment: CDR1 MNHEY and CDR2 SVGAGI. V dropped 6 bases and J dropped 3; count of bases not matched to a gene: 1. There are 13 residues in the CDR3. CDR3 sequence reads: CASRRGGTDTQYF. CDR3 sequence (DNA): TGTGCCAGCAGGCGGGGGGGGACAGATACGCAGTATTTT.

Regarding this clone: The sample has other DNA sequences that encode this CDR3 too. V usage is TRBV19 and J usage is TRBJ1-1; D gene uncertain. Germline V gene sequence: CDR1 LNHDA, CDR2 SQIVND (reference sequence). The CDR3 has 13 amino acids. The V gene lost 1 base and the J gene lost 5 bases, with 8 bases spanning the gap. The CDR3 DNA sequence: TGTGCCAGTAGTATAGCCAGAGGAACTGAAGCTTTCTTT. Translating it yields CASSIARGTEAFF. Based on the CDR3 plus reference TRBV19 and TRBJ1-1, the full variable domain is DGGITQSPKYLFRKEGQNVTLSCEQNLNHDAMYWYRQDPGQGLRLIYYSQIVNDFQKGDIAEGYSVSREKKESFPLTVTSAQKNPTAFYLCASSIARGTEAFFGQGTRLTVV.

The CDR3 is CASSEEQGVGQPQHF. CDR3 coding DNA: TGTGCCAGCAGTGAGGAACAGGGGGTAGGTCAGCCCCAGCATTTT. The chain has TRBV2 and TRBJ1-5; 8 nucleotides line up with TRBD1. The CDR3 totals 15 residues. Germline V gives CDR1 SNHLY, CDR2 FYNNEI. J lost 6 bases, V lost 3 bases, and 7 bases had no gene match.

The V and J genes are TRBV24-1 and TRBJ2-3, with a possible D match to TRBD2 (6 bases). Trimming took 2 bases from V and 5 from J, leaving 13 bases between them. The CDR3 totals 15 residues. The germline gives CDR1 KGHDR, CDR2 SFDVKD. CDR3 sequence (DNA): TGTGCCACCAGTGATTGGTTCCTGGGGGGAGATACGCAGTATTTT. This gives the protein CATSDWFLGGDTQYF.

The chain uses TRBV6-5 and TRBJ1-5; TRBD1 matches at 10 bases. Per germline, CDR1 MNHEY and CDR2 SVGAGI. This CDR3 region has 14 residues. With 6 bases clipped from V and 5 bases from J, the junction kept 4 bases outside the gene matches. The CDR3 DNA is TGTGCCAGCAGCTTGACAGGGGGCCATCAGCCCCAGCATTTT. It yields the protein CASSLTGGHQPQHF.

This rearrangement joins TRBV10-3 to TRBJ1-5; 12 bases fit TRBD1. The CDR3 has 15 amino acids. With V trimmed by 4 bases and J by 6 bases, 4 bases remained unmatched. Germline-derived CDR1 and CDR2 are ENHRY and SYGVKD. This chain's CDR3 is CAISGDRGQGQPQHF. The DNA for the CDR3 is TGTGCCATCAGTGGGGACAGGGGGCAAGGTCAGCCCCAGCATTTT.

The rearrangement links TRBV7-9 to TRBJ2-7, with TRBD1 matching 11 bases. V gave up 5 bases and J gave up 6 bases; unmatched junction bases: 9. Germline CDR1 and CDR2: SEHNR and FQNEAQ (reference sequence). The CDR3 runs 15 residues. The CDR3 bases are TGTGCCAGCAGCCAAATCCGGGACAGGGGGGGCGAGCAGTACTTC. Residues: CASSQIRDRGGEQYF.

The V gene is TRBV6-5, the J gene TRBJ1-6, with D possibly matching TRBD1 (6 bases). Trimming pared 5 bases from V and 3 bases from J, leaving 8 bases between. The CDR3 spans 14 residues. Germline CDR1 and CDR2: MNHEY and SVGAGI. The CDR3 protein is CASSLQGYNSPLHF. The CDR3, as DNA: TGTGCCAGCAGTCTACAGGGCTATAATTCACCCCTCCACTTT.

The CDR3 DNA is TGCAGCGTTTTCGGGGGGGTGGGCGCTGAAGCTTTCTTT. This sequence encodes CSVFGGVGAEAFF. The chain is built from TRBV29-1 and TRBJ1-1, with D maybe TRBD1 (5 bases). The length of the CDR3 is 13 residues. Trimming took 5 bases from V and 6 from J, leaving 16 bases between them. From germline, CDR1 is SQVTM and CDR2 ANQGSEA.

This chain uses TRBV6-5 with TRBJ1-1, with 7 bases that match TRBD1. CDR3 length: 12 amino acids. The V gene's germline CDR1 is MNHEY and CDR2 SVGAGI. Losses at the gene ends were 6 bases for V and 8 bases for J; bases not matched to a gene: 6. DNA of the CDR3: TGTGCCAGCAGGCACGAGGGGGCGGAAGCTTTCTTT. Translating it yields CASRHEGAEAFF.

Worth noting for this clone: The same CDR3 is also encoded by other DNA sequences in this sample. This chain joins TRBV9 and TRBJ2-3; 15 positions match TRBD2. The trim removed 0 bases at V and 4 bases at J, leaving 0 bases unmatched. The CDR3 spans 16 residues. Germline CDR1 and CDR2: SGDLS and YYNGEE. CDR3 in amino acids: CASSVGTSGGADTQYF. For the CDR3, the DNA is TGTGCCAGCAGCGTAGGGACTAGCGGGGGGGCAGATACGCAGTATTTT. Full variable domain (rest looked up from reference TRBV9 and TRBJ2-3): DSGVTQTPKHLITATGQRVTLRCSPRSGDLSVYWYQQSLDQGLQFLIQYYNGEERAKGNILERFSAQQFPDLHSELNLSSLELGDSALYFCASSVGTSGGADTQYFGPGTRLTVL.

V is TRBV14 and J is TRBJ2-2; 7 bases are a match to TRBD2. V shed 6 bases, J shed 2 bases, and the junction held 6 bases outside the gene matches. The CDR3 is 15 amino acids. Germline V CDR1 and CDR2: SGHDN, FVKESK. In DNA form, the CDR3 reads TGTGCCAGCAGAGCGGGGCTAGTAAACACCGGGGAGCTGTTTTTT. Protein sequence: CASRAGLVNTGELFF.

The V call is TRBV7-9, the J call TRBJ2-4; TRBD1 is a possible D gene (5 bases). This CDR3 contains 17 residues. The V gene's germline CDR1 is SEHNR and CDR2 FQNEAQ (reference sequence). V was trimmed by 4 bases and J by 0 bases, leaving 16 bases between them. The CDR3 DNA is TGTGCCAGCAGCTCATCAAGACAGATCATAGCCAAAAACATTCAGTACTTC. It encodes CASSSSRQIIAKNIQYF.

In its sample, this clone was seen once. The chain uses TRBV5-4 and TRBJ2-2; 10 bases are shared with TRBD1. V was clipped by 4 bases and J by 7 bases; unmatched bases: 7. The CDR3 has 15 residues. Germline CDR1 and CDR2: SGHNT and YYREEE (reference sequence). The CDR3 is CASSVDRGVSGELFF. CDR3 nucleotides: TGTGCCAGCAGCGTGGACAGGGGGGTTAGCGGGGAGCTGTTTTTT.

The chain links TRBV30 to TRBJ2-7; weak D call: TRBD1 (5 bases). CDR1 is GTSNPN, CDR2 SVGIG, per germline (reference sequence). This CDR3 comprises 11 residues. Trimming pared 0 bases from V and 6 bases from J, leaving 6 bases between. The CDR3 here is CAWSVTAEQYF. The CDR3 nucleotides read TGTGCCTGGAGTGTGACAGCCGAGCAGTACTTC.

The J gene is TRBJ2-2, the V gene TRBV6-4; no clear D. The CDR3 consists of 16 residues. The V gene lost 2 bases and the J gene lost 5 bases, with 15 bases spanning the gap. The germline CDR1 and CDR2 sequences are MRHNA and SNTAGT. In DNA, the CDR3 is TGTGCCAGCAGTGACCAGGTCCCCCCTGGTACCGGGGAGCTGTTTTTT. Encoded protein: CASSDQVPPGTGELFF.

This clone showed up many times. The chain is built from TRBV7-9 and TRBJ2-1; the match to TRBD1 covers 11 bases. The CDR3 has 14 amino acids. The junction had 4 bases not matched to a gene; V was cut back by 4 bases and J by 8 bases. CDR1 and CDR2 (germline): SEHNR, FQNEAQ (reference sequence). CDR3 nucleotide sequence: TGTGCCAGCAGCTACGGACAGGGGGCTGATGAGCAGTTCTTC. Translated: CASSYGQGADEQFF.

The rearrangement uses TRBV5-6 and TRBJ2-1, with D possibly being TRBD1 (5 bases). The germline CDR1 and CDR2 sequences are SGHDT and YYEEEE. Trimming left V 2 bases short and J 6 bases short, with 12 bases between. The length of the CDR3 is 14 residues. CDR3 region: CASSLRQMANEQFF. In nucleotides, the CDR3 is TGTGCCAGCAGCTTACGACAGATGGCCAATGAGCAGTTCTTC. Based on the CDR3 plus reference TRBV5-6 and TRBJ2-1, the full variable domain is DAGVTQSPTHLIKTRGQQVTLRCSPKSGHDTVSWYQQALGQGPQFIFQYYEEEERQRGNFPDRFSGHQFPNYSSELNVNALLLGDSALYLCASSLRQMANEQFFGPGTRLTVL.

The chain couples TRBV30 to TRBJ1-2, with a weak D call TRBD1 (6 bases). This CDR3 is 13 amino acids long. The germline CDR1 and CDR2 sequences are GTSNPN and SVGIG (reference sequence). The V end was cut by 2 bases, the J end by 4 bases, with 11 bases between. Here the CDR3 reads CAWSKKGGYGYTF. CDR3 sequence (DNA): TGTGCCTGGAGTAAGAAAGGGGGCTATGGCTACACCTTC.

The rearrangement links TRBV18 to TRBJ2-7; the D gene is possibly TRBD2 (6 bases). Per the germline V gene, CDR1 is KGHSH and CDR2 is LQKENI. V lost 5 bases and J lost 7, with 15 bases in between. The CDR3 is made up of 13 amino acids. The CDR3 coding sequence is TGTGCCAGCTCAGGAACGCGGGGTCGGGAGCAGTACTTC. Amino acid sequence: CASSGTRGREQYF.